The TCR beta chain described here comes from a study of T cells in Graves' hyperthyroidism and ophthalmopathy. Germline CDR1 and CDR2: ENHRY and SYGVKD. CDR3 length: 13 amino acids. Trimming took 10 bases from V and 6 from J, leaving 13 bases between them. This clonotype has only a few counts. What was amplified from RNA transcripts were TCR beta CDR3 regions. HTBI primers were used for first-round RT-PCR of the TCR CDR3. In TCRdb, the multiplex PCR reads were re-called with MiXCR into one record per CDR3 protein. The sample holds over 550,000 distinct CDR3 sequences, over 15% seen once. The PBMCs studied were ones that came from 10 ml fresh peripheral blood.

The material sequenced was blood. The rearrangement joins TRBV10-3 to TRBJ1-6; possible D gene TRBD1, 5 bases. The receptor comes from a young woman with Graves' hyperthyroidism. CDR3 loop: CATLDNSNSPLHF. DNA for the CDR3: TGTGCCACCTTGGACAATTCTAATTCACCCCTCCACTTT.